The 4 T cell receptor beta chains presented below share a single source sample, sequenced in a study of T cells in Graves' hyperthyroidism and ophthalmopathy. Amplified TCR beta CDR3 regions came from RNA transcripts. The HTBI primer set drove a first-round RT-PCR of the TCR CDR3. From the multiplex PCR reads, TCRdb called clonotypes with MiXCR, one entry per CDR3 protein. The data hold 550,000 to 600,000 distinct CDR3 sequences, with around 14% observed a single time. Sequencing was done on a sample of blood. The receptors were sampled from a woman aged 18-29 years with Graves' ophthalmopathy.

This clonotype was seen ten or more times. V and J are TRBV5-1 and TRBJ2-5, with D unclear. Germline loops: CDR1 SGHRS, CDR2 YFSETQ. Between the trimmed V and J ends, which lost 2 bases and 5 bases, there was a span of 10 bases. CDR3 length: 13 residues. The CDR3 reads CASSFGPRETQYF. The CDR3 DNA reads TGCGCCAGCAGCTTCGGGCCGAGGGAGACCCAGTACTTC.

This clonotype was observed a handful of times. J is TRBJ2-6 and V is TRBV24-1; TRBD1 matches at 7 bases. The CDR3 sequence is 11 residues long. V dropped 10 bases and J dropped 11; count of bases not matched to a gene: 4. Germline values: CDR1 KGHDR, CDR2 SFDVKD. The chain's CDR3 is CATSDRDVLTF. CDR3 sequence (DNA): TGTGCCACTTCAGACAGGGACGTCCTGACTTTC.

The chain carries TRBV7-6 and TRBJ2-7; 12 bases map to TRBD2. V shed 4 bases, J shed 6 bases, and the junction held 4 bases outside the gene matches. Germline V gives CDR1 SGHVS, CDR2 FNYEAQ. The CDR3 contains 14 residues. The CDR3 sequence is CASSSWTSGTEQYF. CDR3 bases: TGTGCCAGCAGCTCCTGGACTAGCGGGACCGAGCAGTACTTC.

This clonotype was counted many times. The chain links TRBV11-2 to TRBJ1-6, with TRBD1 identical over 9 bases. Germline V lookup: CDR1 SGHAT, CDR2 FQNNGV. The V segment lost 2 bases and the J segment 8 bases; nucleotides outside the gene matches: 10. This CDR3 spans 17 amino acids. The CDR3 loop reads CASSLSGVQGADSPLHF. Written as DNA, the CDR3 is TGTGCCAGCAGCTTAAGTGGGGTACAGGGGGCCGATTCACCCCTCCACTTT.